This T cell receptor beta chain was captured by sequencing in a study of glioma-infiltrating T cells. There are 12 residues in the CDR3. Trimming took off 5 bases at V and 3 bases at J, with 5 bases between the two ends. Germline CDR1 reads KGHSH; CDR2 reads LQKENI. This clonotype was seen a few times. The iRepertoire nested amplicon-rescue multiplex PCR amplified TCR alpha and beta CDR3s from RNA. One-step reverse transcription and amplification started from roughly 100-400 ng of tissue mRNA or PBMC total RNA. MiXCR was run by TCRdb on the multiplex PCR reads, yielding one entry per CDR3 protein. The table has 150,000 to 200,000 distinct CDR3 sequences, 25% to 35% seen once.

The sequenced material came from glioma tissue, nonneoplastic brain tissue, or PBMCs (not recorded which). This receptor was identified in a human donor with low-grade glioma or glioblastoma, undergoing nonglioma brain surgery, or in good health (not recorded which). This sequence joins TRBV18 and TRBJ1-3; D remains ambiguous. CDR3 sequence: CASSSYGNTIYF. The CDR3, as DNA: TGTGCCAGCTCATCCTATGGAAACACCATATATTTT.